This entry concerns a single T cell receptor beta chain. Its antigen is unknown. The CDR3 spans 15 residues. Germline CDR1 is SGHTA and CDR2 is FQGNSA. Trimming took 4 bases from V and 2 from J; bases not matched to a gene: 4. The data derive from a study of cytomegalovirus exposure and HLA in healthy donors. General study results and limits: CMV antigen specificity was confirmed in vitro for a few CMV-associated chains. One later analysis reportedly identified an Asian-associated ancestry cluster that showed fewer N-insertions than the roughly 700-donor mean. Segments of the TCR beta V type were, in most cases, productive about 90% or about 30% of the time in an earlier analysis. Fewer than 200 TCR beta chains were listed as cytomegalovirus-associated.

Primers included in the PCR were 60 Vbeta and 13 Jbeta primers. Assay: immunoSEQ multiplex PCR; the TCRdb copy retains only in-frame clones and omits some. Here the sample spans roughly 97,000 clones, 10% being singletons. The rearrangement joins TRBV7-2 to TRBJ2-2, with 7 bases fitting TRBD2. This TCR was recovered from a middle-aged man in good health and CMV-seropositive. Material: PBMCs. As DNA, the CDR3 is TGTGCCAGCAGCTCGACAGCGGGAAACACCGGGGAGCTGTTTTTT. Translated, it gives CASSSTAGNTGELFF. Full variable domain (remainder filled in from reference TRBV7-2 and TRBJ2-2): GAGVSQSPSNKVTEKGKDVELRCDPISGHTALYWYRQSLGQGLEFLIYFQGNSAPDKSGLPSDRFSAERTGGSVSTLTIQRTQQEDSAVYLCASSSTAGNTGELFFGEGSRLTVL.